This is a list of T cell receptor beta chains from one sample in a study of circulating tumor DNA in untreated peripheral T-cell lymphoma. Here immunoSEQ multiplex PCR was the method, and the copy in TCRdb shows in-frame clones only, minus some. The repertoire has approximately 10,000 clones, around 76% of them found once; the top ten carry 30% to 35%. Sequenced input: tumor tissue. All receptors come from a human donor with peripheral T-cell lymphoma. CDR3s include the opening cysteine and the closing phenylalanine or tryptophan. D genes are given only for firm matches. A clone size is listed for some rows: how often the clone was seen (once, few, many), or a class if it is expanded.

d_call	j_call	clone_size	v_call	cdr3_aa	cdr3_nt
NA	TRBJ2-6	NA	TRBV6-8	CASSYRPPSGANVLTF	TGTGCCAGCAGTTATAGGCCTCCTTCTGGGGCCAACGTCCTGACTTTC
NA	TRBJ2-3	NA	TRBV6-8	CASQENQVTDTQYF	TGTGCCAGCCAGGAAAATCAGGTCACAGATACGCAGTATTTT
NA	TRBJ1-4	NA	TRBV6-8	CASSSHLAGAGEKLFF	TGTGCCAGCAGTTCCCACCTCGCAGGGGCGGGTGAAAAACTGTTTTTT
NA	TRBJ2-5	few	TRBV6-8	CASRTPTGTQETQYF	TGTGCCAGCAGAACCCCAACAGGGACTCAAGAGACCCAGTACTTC
NA	TRBJ2-3	NA	TRBV5-1	CASRIQGDGDTQYF	TGCGCCAGCAGGATACAGGGCGATGGTGATACGCAGTATTTT
NA	TRBJ2-5	NA	TRBV29-1	CSVEWRGGPSQYF	TGCAGCGTTGAATGGCGCGGGGGCCCGTCCCAGTACTTC
TRBD2	TRBJ2-1	NA	TRBV18	CASSHKTSSYNEQFF	TGTGCCAGCTCACATAAGACTAGCTCCTACAATGAGCAATTCTTC
NA	TRBJ1-1	NA	TRBV11-3	CASSLRGLGGFYTEAFF	TGTGCCAGCAGCTTAAGGGGACTTGGAGGTTTCTACACTGAAGCTTTCTTT
NA	TRBJ1-4	few	TRBV6-8	CASRTLDSPNEKLFF	TGTGCCAGCAGGACCCTCGACAGCCCTAATGAAAAACTGTTTTTT
NA	TRBJ1-2	NA	TRBV7-6	CASSPVGANYGYTF	TGTGCCAGCAGCCCGGTGGGGGCCAATTATGGTTACACCTTC
NA	TRBJ1-6	NA	TRBV9	CASSVWGAPNSPLHF	TGTGCCAGCAGCGTCTGGGGGGCACCCAATTCACCCCTCCACTTT
TRBD1	TRBJ2-5	once	TRBV6-8	CASSGTQGIRETQYF	TGTGCCAGCAGTGGTACACAGGGGATCAGGGAGACCCAGTACTTC
NA	TRBJ2-4	NA	TRBV19	CASSIDRDTLFQYF	TGTGCCAGTAGTATTGATCGGGACACCCTTTTTCAGTACTTC
TRBD1	TRBJ1-1	NA	TRBV23-1	CASSLDPGGNTEAFF	TGCGCCAGCAGCTTGGATCCAGGGGGGAACACTGAAGCTTTCTTT
NA	TRBJ1-1	NA	TRBV28	CASSFFPLGETEAFF	TGTGCCAGCAGTTTCTTCCCGCTAGGGGAGACTGAAGCTTTCTTT
TRBD2	TRBJ2-7	NA	TRBV11-3	CASSRTSGGLSYEQYF	TGTGCCAGCAGCCGGACTAGCGGGGGCCTATCCTACGAGCAGTACTTC
NA	TRBJ2-7	once	TRBV1	CASSQEFGQGTLEQYF	NA
NA	TRBJ1-4	NA	TRBV28	CASIRATNEKLFF	TGTGCCAGCATCAGGGCTACTAATGAAAAACTGTTTTTT
NA	TRBJ2-5	NA	TRBV28	CASSIPGWGPETQYF	TGTGCCAGCAGTATACCGGGGTGGGGGCCGGAGACCCAGTACTTC
NA	TRBJ1-2	NA	TRBV6-8	CASSRRDVSYGYTF	TGTGCCAGCAGTAGACGCGACGTTTCCTATGGCTACACCTTC
NA	TRBJ1-5	NA	TRBV19	CASSLRLRGSNQPQHF	TGTGCCAGTAGTTTACGACTGAGGGGTAGCAATCAGCCCCAGCATTTT
NA	TRBJ2-3	NA	TRBV28	CASSPPDRRSTDTQYF	TGTGCCAGCAGTCCTCCTGACCGCCGGAGCACAGATACGCAGTATTTT
NA	TRBJ1-2	NA	TRBV30	CAWSKGNYGYTF	TGTGCCTGGAGTAAGGGAAACTATGGCTACACCTTC
NA	TRBJ2-1	NA	TRBV1	CASSLHPGTSYNEQFF	TGCGCCAGCAGCCTCCACCCCGGGACATCCTACAATGAGCAGTTCTTC
NA	TRBJ1-3	NA	TRBV6-8	CASIINRGNTIYF	TGTGCCAGCATCATTAACAGGGGAAACACCATATATTTT
NA	TRBJ1-5	NA	TRBV11-3	CASSFRDNSNQPQHF	TGTGCCAGCAGCTTTCGGGACAACAGCAATCAGCCCCAGCATTTT
TRBD2	TRBJ2-7	few	TRBV11-3	CASSLVTSGGAAYEQYF	TGTGCCAGCAGCTTGGTGACTAGCGGGGGGGCCGCCTACGAGCAGTACTTC
NA	TRBJ1-1	few	TRBV6-8	CASMVSGAHLFDTEAFF	TGTGCCAGCATGGTGTCGGGGGCTCATCTTTTTGACACTGAAGCTTTCTTT
TRBD1	TRBJ2-6	NA	TRBV19	CAARDSFSGANVLTF	TGTGCCGCCCGGGACAGCTTCTCTGGGGCCAACGTCCTGACTTTC
NA	TRBJ1-2	NA	TRBV30	CAWMVGHYGYTF	TGTGCCTGGATGGTGGGGCACTATGGCTACACCTTC
NA	TRBJ1-1	NA	TRBV19	CASSMRAANTEAFF	TGTGCCAGTAGTATGCGGGCAGCTAACACTGAAGCTTTCTTT
NA	TRBJ1-1	NA	TRBV6-8	CASSYSSPNAEAFF	TGTGCCAGCAGTTACTCGAGTCCCAACGCTGAAGCTTTCTTT
NA	TRBJ2-7	NA	TRBV11-3	CASSLRAYRLEYEQYF	TGTGCCAGCAGCTTAAGGGCGTATCGTTTGGAGTACGAGCAGTACTTC
TRBD2	TRBJ2-7	NA	TRBV10-2	CASSVPSGGEQYF	TGCGCCAGCAGTGTCCCTAGCGGGGGGGAGCAGTACTTC
NA	TRBJ1-5	once	TRBV28	CASSSTYQPQHF	TGTGCCAGCAGCTCCACCTACCAGCCCCAGCATTTT